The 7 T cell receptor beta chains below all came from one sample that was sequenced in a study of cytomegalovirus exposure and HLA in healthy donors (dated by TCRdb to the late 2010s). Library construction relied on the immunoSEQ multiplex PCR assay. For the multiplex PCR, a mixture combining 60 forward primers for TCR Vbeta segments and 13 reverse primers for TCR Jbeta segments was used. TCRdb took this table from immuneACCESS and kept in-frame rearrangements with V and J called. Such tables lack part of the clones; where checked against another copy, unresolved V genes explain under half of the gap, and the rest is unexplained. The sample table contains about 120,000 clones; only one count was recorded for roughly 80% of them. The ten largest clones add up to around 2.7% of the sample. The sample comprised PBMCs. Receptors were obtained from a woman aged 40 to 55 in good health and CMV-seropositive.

CDR3 in amino acids: CASSLTGFTTDTQYF. The CDR3 bases are TGTGCCAGCAGCCTGACAGGGTTTACCACAGATACGCAGTATTTT. The rearrangement uses TRBV9 and TRBJ2-3; 7 bases are a match to TRBD1. J gave up 2 bases and V 4 bases, and 7 bases lay outside the gene matches. There are 15 residues in the CDR3. Germline assignment: CDR1 SGDLS and CDR2 YYNGEE.

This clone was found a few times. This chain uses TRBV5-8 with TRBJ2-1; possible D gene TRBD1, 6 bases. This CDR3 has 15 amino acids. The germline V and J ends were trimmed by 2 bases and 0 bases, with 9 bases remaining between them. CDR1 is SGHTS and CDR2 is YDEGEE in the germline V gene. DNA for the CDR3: TGTGCCAGCAGCTTAACAGGGTACTCCTACAATGAGCAGTTCTTC. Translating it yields CASSLTGYSYNEQFF.

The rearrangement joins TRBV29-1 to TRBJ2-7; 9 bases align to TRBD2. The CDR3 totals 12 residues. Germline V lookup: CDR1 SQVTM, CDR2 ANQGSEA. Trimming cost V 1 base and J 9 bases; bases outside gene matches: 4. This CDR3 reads CSVEVSGGSQYF. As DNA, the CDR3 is TGCAGCGTTGAAGTTAGCGGGGGCTCGCAGTACTTC.

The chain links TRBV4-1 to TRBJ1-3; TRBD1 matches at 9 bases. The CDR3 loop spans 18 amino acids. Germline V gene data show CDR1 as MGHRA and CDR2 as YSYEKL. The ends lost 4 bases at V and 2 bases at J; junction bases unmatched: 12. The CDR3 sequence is CASSPPRDRDITGNTIYF. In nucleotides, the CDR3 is TGCGCCAGCAGCCCCCCGCGGGACAGGGACATTACTGGAAACACCATATATTTT.

The chain's CDR3 is CASSLYGDRGETQYF. The CDR3, as DNA: TGTGCCAGCAGCTTGTATGGGGACAGGGGAGAGACCCAGTACTTC. The rearrangement links TRBV7-9 to TRBJ2-5; TRBD1 agrees at 10 bases. Germline CDR1 and CDR2: SEHNR and FQNEAQ (reference sequence). CDR3 length equals 15 residues. V shed 3 bases, J shed 4 bases, and the junction held 5 bases outside the gene matches.

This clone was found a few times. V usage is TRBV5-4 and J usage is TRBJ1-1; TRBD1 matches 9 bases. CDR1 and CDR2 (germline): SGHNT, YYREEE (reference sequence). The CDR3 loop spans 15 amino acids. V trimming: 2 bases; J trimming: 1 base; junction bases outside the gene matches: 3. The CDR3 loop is CASSFYRGPNTEAFF. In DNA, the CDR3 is TGTGCCAGCAGCTTTTACAGGGGGCCGAACACTGAAGCTTTCTTT.

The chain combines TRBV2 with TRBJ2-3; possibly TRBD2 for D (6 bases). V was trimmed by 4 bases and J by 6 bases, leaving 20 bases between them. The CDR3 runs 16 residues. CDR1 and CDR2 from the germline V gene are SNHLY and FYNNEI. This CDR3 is CASSAFGTEIGDTQYF. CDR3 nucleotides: TGTGCCAGCAGTGCTTTCGGGACTGAAATTGGGGATACGCAGTATTTT.